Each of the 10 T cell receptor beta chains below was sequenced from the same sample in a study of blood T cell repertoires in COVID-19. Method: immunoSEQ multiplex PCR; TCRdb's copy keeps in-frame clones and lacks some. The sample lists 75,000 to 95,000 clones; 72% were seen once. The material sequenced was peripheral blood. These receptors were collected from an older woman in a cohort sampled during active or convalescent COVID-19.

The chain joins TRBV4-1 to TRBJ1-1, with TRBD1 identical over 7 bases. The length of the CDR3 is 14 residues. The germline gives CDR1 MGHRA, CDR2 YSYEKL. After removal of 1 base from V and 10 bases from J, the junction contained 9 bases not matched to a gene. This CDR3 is CASSQGTGRLSAFF. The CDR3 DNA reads TGCGCCAGCAGCCAAGGGACAGGAAGATTGTCAGCTTTCTTT.

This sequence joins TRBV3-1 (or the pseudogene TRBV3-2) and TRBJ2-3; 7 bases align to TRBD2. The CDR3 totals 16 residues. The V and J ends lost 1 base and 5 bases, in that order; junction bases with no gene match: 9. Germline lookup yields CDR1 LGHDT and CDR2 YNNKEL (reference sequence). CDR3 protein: CASSQVAGTWGDTQYF. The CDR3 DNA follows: TGTGCCAGCAGCCAAGTAGCGGGTACATGGGGAGATACGCAGTATTTT.

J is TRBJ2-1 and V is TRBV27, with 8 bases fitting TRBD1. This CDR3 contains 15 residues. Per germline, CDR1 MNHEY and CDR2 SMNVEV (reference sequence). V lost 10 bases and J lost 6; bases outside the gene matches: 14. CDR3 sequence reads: CATLNPDRAVNEQFF. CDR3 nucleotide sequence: TGTGCCACCCTAAATCCGGACAGGGCTGTCAATGAGCAGTTCTTC.

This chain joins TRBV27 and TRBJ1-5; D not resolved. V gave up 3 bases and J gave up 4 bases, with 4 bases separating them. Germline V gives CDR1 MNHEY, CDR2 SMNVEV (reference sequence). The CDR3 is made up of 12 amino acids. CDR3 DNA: TGTGCCAGCAGTTTCCAGAATCAGCCCCAGCATTTT. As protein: CASSFQNQPQHF.

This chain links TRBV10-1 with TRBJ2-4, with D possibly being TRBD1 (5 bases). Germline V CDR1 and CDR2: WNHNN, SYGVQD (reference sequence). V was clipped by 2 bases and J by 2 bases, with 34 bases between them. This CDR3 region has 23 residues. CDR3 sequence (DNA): TGCGCCAGCAGTGAGACTCGAACCACTTGCTTGAATAGTGGGGCGAGGACCAAAAACATTCAGTACTTC. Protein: CASSETRTTCLNSGARTKNIQYF.

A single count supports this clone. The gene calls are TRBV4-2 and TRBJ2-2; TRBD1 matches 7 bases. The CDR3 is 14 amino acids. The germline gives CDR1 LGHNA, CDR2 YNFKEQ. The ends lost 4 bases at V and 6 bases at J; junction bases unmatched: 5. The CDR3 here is CASSPQTGPGELFF. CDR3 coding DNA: TGTGCCAGCAGCCCTCAGACAGGGCCCGGGGAGCTGTTTTTT.

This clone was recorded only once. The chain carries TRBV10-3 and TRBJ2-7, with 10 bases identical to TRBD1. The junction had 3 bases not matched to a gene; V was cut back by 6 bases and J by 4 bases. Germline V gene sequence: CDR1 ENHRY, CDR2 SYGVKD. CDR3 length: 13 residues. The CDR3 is CAIRTGGLYEQYF. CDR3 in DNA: TGTGCCATCAGGACAGGGGGCTTATACGAGCAGTACTTC.

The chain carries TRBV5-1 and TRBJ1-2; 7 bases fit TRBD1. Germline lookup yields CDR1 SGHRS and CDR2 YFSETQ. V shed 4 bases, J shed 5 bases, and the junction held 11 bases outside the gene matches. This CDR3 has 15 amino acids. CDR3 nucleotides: TGCGCCAGCAGCGCTGGACAGGCTGCTGGATATGGCTACACCTTC. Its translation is CASSAGQAAGYGYTF.

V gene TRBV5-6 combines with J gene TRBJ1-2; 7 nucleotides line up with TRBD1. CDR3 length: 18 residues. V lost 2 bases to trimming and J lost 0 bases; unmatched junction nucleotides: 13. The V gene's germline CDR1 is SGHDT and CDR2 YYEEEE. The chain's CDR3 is CASSFRRDSYLANYGYTF. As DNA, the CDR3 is TGTGCCAGCAGCTTTAGGAGGGACAGTTATTTAGCTAACTATGGCTACACCTTC.

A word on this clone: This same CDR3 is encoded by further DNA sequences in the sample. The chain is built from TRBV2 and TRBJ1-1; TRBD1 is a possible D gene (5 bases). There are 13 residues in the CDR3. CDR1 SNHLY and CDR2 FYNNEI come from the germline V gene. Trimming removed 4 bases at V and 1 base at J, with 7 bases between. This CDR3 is CASSVQANTEAFF. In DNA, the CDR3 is TGTGCCAGCAGTGTACAGGCGAACACTGAAGCTTTCTTT.